The table lists the clone carrying this TCR beta chain with many counts. Its antigen remains unidentified. There are 13 residues in the CDR3. The V end was cut by 0 bases, the J end by 4 bases, with 3 bases between. Germline V CDR1 and CDR2: SGHTA, FQGTGA. These data originate in a study of early T cells in non-severe SARS-CoV-2 infection. Study in general: Chains stayed unpaired after sequencing of bulk RNA from unsorted whole blood. Study conclusions and caveats: The VDJdb matching leaned toward anti-spike CD8 responses and overlooked private and CD4 specificities.

Unique molecular identifiers were added to individual cDNA molecules. TCRdb fed the 5' RACE reads into MiXCR, producing one record per CDR3 protein. The sample contains 40,000 to 55,000 distinct CDR3 sequences, around 7.7% of which appear only once. The rearrangement links TRBV7-3 to TRBJ2-2; D remains unclear. The receptor comes from an adult who was a healthcare worker with PCR-confirmed SARS-CoV-2 infection or an uninfected control (not recorded which). The sequencing sample was made of whole blood. CDR3 nucleotide sequence: TGTGCCAGCAGCTTAACTAGCACCGGGGAGCTGTTTTTT. Amino acid sequence: CASSLTSTGELFF.